This TCR beta chain was sequenced during a study of cytomegalovirus exposure and HLA in healthy donors. The study's findings and limits: As a later analysis revealed, the rate of TCR association differed by HLA locus, with DRB1 most and HLA-C fewest. TCR beta chain V- and J-gene trimming was linked, in a later analysis, to a missense variant in DCLRE1C. The study labeled under 200 TCR beta chains cytomegalovirus-associated.

V was pared by 0 bases and J by 5 bases, with 6 bases of the junction left unmatched. CDR1 is SGHVS and CDR2 is FQNEAQ in the germline V gene. The CDR3 loop spans 15 amino acids. PCR used 60 Vbeta primers and 13 Jbeta primers. The repertoire was sequenced with immunoSEQ multiplex PCR; TCRdb's copy has only in-frame clones and lacks some. The table shows 75,000 to 90,000 clones, with 79% occurring only once. Donors counted as nominally healthy when sampled, yet unrecorded immune exposures were likely. A word on this clone: Its antigen is unidentified.

The receptor was isolated from a woman aged 40 to 50 in good health and CMV-seropositive. This chain uses TRBV7-8 with TRBJ2-5; 7 bases are a match to TRBD1. Sequencing was carried out using PBMCs. This chain's CDR3 is CASSLAPRGQETQYF. The CDR3 nucleotides read TGTGCCAGCAGCTTAGCGCCTAGGGGGCAGGAGACCCAGTACTTC.